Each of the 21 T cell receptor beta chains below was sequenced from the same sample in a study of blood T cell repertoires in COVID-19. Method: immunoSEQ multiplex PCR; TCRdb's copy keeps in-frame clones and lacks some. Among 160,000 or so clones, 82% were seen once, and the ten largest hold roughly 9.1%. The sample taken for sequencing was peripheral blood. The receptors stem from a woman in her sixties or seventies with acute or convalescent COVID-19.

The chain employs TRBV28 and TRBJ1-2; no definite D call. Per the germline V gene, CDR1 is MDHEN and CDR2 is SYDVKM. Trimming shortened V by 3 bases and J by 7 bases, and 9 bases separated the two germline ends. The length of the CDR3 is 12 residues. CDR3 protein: CASSFAGPGYTF. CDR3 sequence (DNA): TGTGCCAGCAGTTTCGCAGGTCCTGGCTACACCTTC.

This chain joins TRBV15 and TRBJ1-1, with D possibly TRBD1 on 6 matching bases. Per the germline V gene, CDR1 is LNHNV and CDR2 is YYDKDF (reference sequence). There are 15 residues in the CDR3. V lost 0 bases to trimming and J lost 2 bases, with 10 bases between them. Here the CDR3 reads CATSREDRTNTEAFF. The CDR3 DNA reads TGTGCCACCAGCAGAGAGGACAGAACCAACACTGAAGCTTTCTTT. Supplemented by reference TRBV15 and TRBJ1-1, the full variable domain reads DAMVIQNPRYQVTQFGKPVTLSCSQTLNHNVMYWYQQKSSQAPKLLFHYYDKDFNNEADTPDNFQSRRPNTSFCFLDIRSPGLGDTAMYLCATSREDRTNTEAFFGQGTRLTVV.

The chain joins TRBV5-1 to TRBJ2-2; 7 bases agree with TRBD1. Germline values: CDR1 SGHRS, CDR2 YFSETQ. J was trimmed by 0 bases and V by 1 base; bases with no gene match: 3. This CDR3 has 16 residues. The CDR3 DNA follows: TGCGCCAGCAGCTTGCAAGGGGGCACGAACACCGGGGAGCTGTTTTTT. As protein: CASSLQGGTNTGELFF.

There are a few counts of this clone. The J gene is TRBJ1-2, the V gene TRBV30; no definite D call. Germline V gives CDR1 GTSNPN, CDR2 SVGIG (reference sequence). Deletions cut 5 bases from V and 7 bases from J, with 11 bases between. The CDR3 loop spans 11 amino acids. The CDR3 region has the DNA TGTGCCTGGGGCCGAACTCTTGGCTACACCTTC. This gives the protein CAWGRTLGYTF.

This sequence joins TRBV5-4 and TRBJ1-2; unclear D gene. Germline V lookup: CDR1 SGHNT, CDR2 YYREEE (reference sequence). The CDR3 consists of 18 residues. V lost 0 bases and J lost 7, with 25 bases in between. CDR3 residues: CASSLAQYAALSSSGYTF. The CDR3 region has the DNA TGTGCCAGCAGCTTGGCCCAGTATGCGGCCTTATCATCCAGTGGCTACACCTTC.

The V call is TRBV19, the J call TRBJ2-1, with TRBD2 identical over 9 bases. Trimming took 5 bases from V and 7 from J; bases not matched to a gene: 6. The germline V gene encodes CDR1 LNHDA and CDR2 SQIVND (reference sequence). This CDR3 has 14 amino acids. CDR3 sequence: CASSSNGLANEQFF. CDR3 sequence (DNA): TGTGCCAGTAGTTCCAACGGACTAGCGAATGAGCAGTTCTTC.

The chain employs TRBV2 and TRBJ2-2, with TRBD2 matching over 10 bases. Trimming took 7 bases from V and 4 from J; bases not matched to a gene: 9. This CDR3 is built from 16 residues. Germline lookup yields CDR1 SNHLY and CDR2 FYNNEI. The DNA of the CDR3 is TGTGCCAGCATCAAAGGGACTAGCGTATCCACCGGGGAGCTGTTTTTT. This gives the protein CASIKGTSVSTGELFF.

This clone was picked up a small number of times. CDR3 in amino acids: CASSSGTGVTEAFF. CDR3 bases: TGTGCCAGCAGTTCGGGGACAGGGGTCACTGAAGCTTTCTTT. The rearrangement joins TRBV28 to TRBJ1-1; 10 bases map to TRBD1. The germline V gene encodes CDR1 MDHEN and CDR2 SYDVKM. V was pared by 4 bases and J by 4 bases, with 3 bases of the junction left unmatched. The CDR3 is made up of 14 amino acids.

The CDR3 coding sequence is TGCGCCAGCAGCCAAATGCAGGGGGCGCGGAATGAAAAACTGTTTTTT. As protein: CASSQMQGARNEKLFF. This sequence joins TRBV4-3 and TRBJ1-4; 8 bases align to TRBD1. The CDR3 totals 16 residues. The V segment lost 2 bases and the J segment 5 bases; nucleotides outside the gene matches: 7. Germline CDR1 LGHNA, CDR2 YSLEER.

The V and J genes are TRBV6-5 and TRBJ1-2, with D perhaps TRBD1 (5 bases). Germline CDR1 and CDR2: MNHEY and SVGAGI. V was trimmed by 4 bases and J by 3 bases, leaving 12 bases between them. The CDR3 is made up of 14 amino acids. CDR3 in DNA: TGTGCCAGCAGTTCAATGGGGGGTTACTATGGCTACACCTTC. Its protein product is CASSSMGGYYGYTF.

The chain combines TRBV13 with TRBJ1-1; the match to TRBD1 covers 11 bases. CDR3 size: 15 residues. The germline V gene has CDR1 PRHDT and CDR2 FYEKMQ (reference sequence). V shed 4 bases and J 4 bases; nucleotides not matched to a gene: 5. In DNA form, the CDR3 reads TGTGCCAGCAGCTCCTTGGACAGGGGGCGCACTGAAGCTTTCTTT. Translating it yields CASSSLDRGRTEAFF.

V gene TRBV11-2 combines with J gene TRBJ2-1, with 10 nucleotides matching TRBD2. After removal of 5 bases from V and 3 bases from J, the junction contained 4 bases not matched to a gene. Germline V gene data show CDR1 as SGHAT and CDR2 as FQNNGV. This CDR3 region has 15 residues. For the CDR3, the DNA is TGTGCCAGCAGCCCTGGACTAGCGGACTACAATGAGCAGTTCTTC. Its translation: CASSPGLADYNEQFF.

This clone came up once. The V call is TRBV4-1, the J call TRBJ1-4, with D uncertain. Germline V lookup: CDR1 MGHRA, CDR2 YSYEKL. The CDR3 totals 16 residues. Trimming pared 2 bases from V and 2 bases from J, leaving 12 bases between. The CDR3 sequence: CASSQPSPRTNEKLFF. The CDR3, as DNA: TGCGCCAGCAGCCAACCAAGCCCTCGGACTAATGAAAAACTGTTTTTT.

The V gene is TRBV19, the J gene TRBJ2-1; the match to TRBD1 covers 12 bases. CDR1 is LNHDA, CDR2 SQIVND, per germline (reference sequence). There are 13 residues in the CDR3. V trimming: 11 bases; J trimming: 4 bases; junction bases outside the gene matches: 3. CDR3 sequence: CAVGQGAYNEQFF. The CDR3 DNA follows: TGTGCCGTGGGACAGGGGGCTTACAATGAGCAGTTCTTC.

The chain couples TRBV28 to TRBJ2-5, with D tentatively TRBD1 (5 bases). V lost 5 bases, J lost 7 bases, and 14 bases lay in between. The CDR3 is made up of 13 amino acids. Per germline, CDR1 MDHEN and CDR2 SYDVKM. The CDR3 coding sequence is TGTGCCAGCAGTCCCGGACAAGAAAGGACCCAGTACTTC. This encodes CASSPGQERTQYF.

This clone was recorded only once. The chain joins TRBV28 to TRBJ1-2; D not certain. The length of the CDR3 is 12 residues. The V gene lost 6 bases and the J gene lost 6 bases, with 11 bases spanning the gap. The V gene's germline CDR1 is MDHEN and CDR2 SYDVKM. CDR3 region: CASSRPGDGYTF. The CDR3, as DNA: TGTGCCAGCAGCCGCCCCGGAGATGGCTACACCTTC.

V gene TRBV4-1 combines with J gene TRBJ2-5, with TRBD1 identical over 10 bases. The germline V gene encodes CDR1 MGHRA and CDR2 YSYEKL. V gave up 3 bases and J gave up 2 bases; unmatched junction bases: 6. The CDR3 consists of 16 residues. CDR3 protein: CASSHPRTGGQETQYF. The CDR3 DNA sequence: TGCGCCAGCAGCCACCCTCGGACAGGGGGACAAGAGACCCAGTACTTC.

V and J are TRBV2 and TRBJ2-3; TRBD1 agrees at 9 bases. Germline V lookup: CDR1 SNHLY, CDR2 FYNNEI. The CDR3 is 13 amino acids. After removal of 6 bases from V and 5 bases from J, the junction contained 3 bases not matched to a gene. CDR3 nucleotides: TGTGCCAGCAGGGGACAGGGAGTAGATACGCAGTATTTT. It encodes CASRGQGVDTQYF.

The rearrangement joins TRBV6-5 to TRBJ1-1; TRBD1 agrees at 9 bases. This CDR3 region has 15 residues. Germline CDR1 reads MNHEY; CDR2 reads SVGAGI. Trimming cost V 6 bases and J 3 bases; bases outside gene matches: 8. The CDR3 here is CASRGQGAGDTEAFF. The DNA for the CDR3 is TGTGCCAGCAGGGGACAGGGAGCGGGGGACACTGAAGCTTTCTTT.

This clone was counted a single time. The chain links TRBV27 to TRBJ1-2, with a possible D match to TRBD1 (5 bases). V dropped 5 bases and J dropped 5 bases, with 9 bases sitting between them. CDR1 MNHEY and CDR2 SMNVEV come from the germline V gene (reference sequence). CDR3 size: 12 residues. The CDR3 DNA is TGTGCCAGCAGTCCCCAGGGTTATGGCTACACCTTC. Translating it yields CASSPQGYGYTF.

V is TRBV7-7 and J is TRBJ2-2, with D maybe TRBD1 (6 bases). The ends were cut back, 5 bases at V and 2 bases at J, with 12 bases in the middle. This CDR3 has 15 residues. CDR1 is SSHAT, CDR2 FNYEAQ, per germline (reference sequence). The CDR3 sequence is CASSPGVDNTGELFF. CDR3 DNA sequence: TGTGCCAGCAGCCCAGGGGTGGACAACACCGGGGAGCTGTTTTTT.